The 21 T cell receptor beta chains below all came from one sample that was sequenced in a study of graft-versus-host responses after intestinal transplantation. Using immunoSEQ multiplex PCR, the repertoire was profiled, and TCRdb retains in-frame clones only, with some absent. The repertoire holds approximately 130,000 clones, just over 90% seen once, with around 0.15% in the top ten. These receptors' targets are unknown. Sequences were derived from unstimulated CD4+ T cells sorted from spleen or lymph node cells, sampled before intestinal transplant. The origin of the receptors is a human donor who received an intestinal transplant.

The V gene is TRBV6-1, the J gene TRBJ1-4; D not resolved. Trimming took 4 bases from V and 7 from J, leaving 10 bases between them. Germline CDR1 reads MNHNS; CDR2 reads SASEGT. The CDR3 sequence is 13 residues long. CDR3 sequence reads: CASSGADLEKLFF. Here the CDR3 DNA reads TGTGCCAGCAGTGGGGCAGACCTTGAAAAACTGTTTTTT.

The chain carries TRBV6-5 and TRBJ2-5; weak D call: TRBD1 (6 bases). The CDR3 loop spans 15 amino acids. The V end was cut by 5 bases, the J end by 1 base, with 14 bases between. Germline lookup yields CDR1 MNHEY and CDR2 SVGAGI. The CDR3 sequence: CASSGQGPVQETQYF. The CDR3 DNA follows: TGTGCCAGCAGTGGTCAGGGGCCAGTCCAAGAGACCCAGTACTTC.

V and J are TRBV4-1 and TRBJ1-2; D gene uncertain. Germline V gives CDR1 MGHRA, CDR2 YSYEKL. The CDR3 spans 14 residues. Trimming took off 0 bases at V and 4 bases at J, with 9 bases between the two ends. The CDR3 region is CASSQDPTVYGYTF. The DNA for the CDR3 is TGCGCCAGCAGCCAAGATCCCACGGTCTATGGCTACACCTTC.

This chain uses TRBV5-4 with TRBJ1-1; TRBD1 matches at 8 bases. Per germline, CDR1 SGHNT and CDR2 YYREEE (reference sequence). V lost 7 bases to trimming and J lost 1 base; unmatched junction nucleotides: 12. This CDR3 region has 16 residues. The CDR3 bases are TGTGCCAGCCACCGGGACAGGTTTGCCTCGAACACTGAAGCTTTCTTT. Translation: CASHRDRFASNTEAFF.

The rearrangement uses TRBV7-8 and TRBJ2-7, with D maybe TRBD1 (6 bases). V lost 11 bases and J 3 bases, leaving 20 bases between the germline ends. The CDR3 has 14 amino acids. Germline loops: CDR1 SGHVS, CDR2 FQNEAQ. The CDR3 sequence is CAGSPPGHLYEQYF. CDR3 in DNA: TGTGCCGGATCCCCACCGGGACACCTCTACGAGCAGTACTTC. Complete variable domain (other parts from reference TRBV7-8 and TRBJ2-7): GAGVSQSPRYKVAKRGQDVALRCDPISGHVSLFWYQQALGQGPEFLTYFQNEAQLDKSGLPSDRFFAERPEGSVSTLKIQRTQQEDSAVYLCAGSPPGHLYEQYFGPGTRLTVT.

The V call is TRBV11-2, the J call TRBJ2-7, with 11 bases that match TRBD1. Germline assignment: CDR1 SGHAT and CDR2 FQNNGV. The J segment lost 6 bases and the V segment lost 5 bases, leaving 3 bases of the junction unmatched. The CDR3 sequence is 13 residues long. Here the CDR3 reads CASSAGTGGEQYF. DNA for the CDR3: TGTGCCAGCAGCGCTGGGACAGGGGGCGAGCAGTACTTC.

The V and J genes are TRBV6-1 and TRBJ2-2, with D possibly matching TRBD1 (5 bases). The CDR3 loop spans 15 amino acids. The germline V gene encodes CDR1 MNHNS and CDR2 SASEGT. Trimming left V 5 bases short and J 0 bases short, with 10 bases between. The CDR3 here is CASSHRFANTGELFF. For the CDR3, the DNA is TGTGCCAGCAGTCACAGGTTCGCGAACACCGGGGAGCTGTTTTTT.

The chain couples TRBV6-6 to TRBJ1-2, with a possible D match to TRBD1 (5 bases). Looked up from germline, CDR1 is MNHNY and CDR2 is SVGAGI (reference sequence). Trimming removed 4 bases from V and 2 bases from J, with 5 bases in between. The CDR3 runs 12 residues. As DNA, the CDR3 is TGTGCCAGCAGTTGGGACAACTATGGCTACACCTTC. Amino acids: CASSWDNYGYTF.

The chain couples TRBV27 to TRBJ1-1, with a possible D match to TRBD1 (6 bases). The CDR3 consists of 15 residues. Per the germline V gene, CDR1 is MNHEY and CDR2 is SMNVEV (reference sequence). Between the trimmed V and J ends, which lost 6 bases and 2 bases, there was a span of 16 bases. The CDR3 loop reads CASRQGSWGNTEAFF. The CDR3 DNA follows: TGTGCCAGCAGACAGGGAAGTTGGGGAAACACTGAAGCTTTCTTT.

The chain uses TRBV15 and TRBJ1-3, with D possibly TRBD1 on 5 matching bases. V gave up 0 bases and J gave up 0 bases, with 9 bases separating them. This CDR3 contains 16 residues. Germline CDR1 is LNHNV and CDR2 is YYDKDF (reference sequence). The CDR3 here is CATSRDVGVSGNTIYF. In nucleotides, the CDR3 is TGTGCCACCAGCAGAGATGTAGGGGTCTCTGGAAACACCATATATTTT.

The rearrangement uses TRBV18 and TRBJ2-3; D is undetermined. Germline CDR1 KGHSH, CDR2 LQKENI. V dropped 2 bases and J dropped 2 bases, with 11 bases sitting between them. This CDR3 comprises 15 residues. The CDR3 region has the DNA TGTGCCAGCTCACCAAACATTGGGGACACAGATACGCAGTATTTT. It translates to CASSPNIGDTDTQYF.

CDR3 protein: CTSSQDRDGGGTYNEQFF. The CDR3 DNA reads as TGCACCAGCAGCCAAGATCGTGACGGGGGGGGGACCTACAATGAGCAGTTCTTC. This chain uses TRBV1 with TRBJ2-1; TRBD2, the table's D call, was not compared with the DNA. TRBV1 is a pseudogene locus. This CDR3 spans 18 amino acids.

V usage is TRBV4-1 and J usage is TRBJ2-2; 9 positions match TRBD1. The germline V gene encodes CDR1 MGHRA and CDR2 YSYEKL. The CDR3 is made up of 15 amino acids. With V trimmed by 4 bases and J by 4 bases, 4 bases remained unmatched. The CDR3 loop reads CASSLRTGVTGELFF. CDR3 nucleotide sequence: TGCGCCAGCAGCCTTAGGACAGGGGTCACCGGGGAGCTGTTTTTT.

The rearrangement links TRBV7-6 to TRBJ2-3; 10 bases align to TRBD2. The CDR3 extends over 20 amino acids. Trimming removed 5 bases from V and 0 bases from J; junction bases left unmatched: 17. Germline CDR1 is SGHVS and CDR2 is FNYEAQ. CDR3 DNA: TGTGCCAGCAGCATCCCAACAGCGGGGGGGCCTTCGTTTAGCACAGATACGCAGTATTTT. This sequence encodes CASSIPTAGGPSFSTDTQYF.

This clone was recorded once. The chain uses TRBV7-2 and TRBJ1-6, with a tentative D call TRBD1 (5 bases). This CDR3 has 14 amino acids. With 6 bases removed from V and 5 bases from J, the gap between germline ends came to 11 bases. Germline V gives CDR1 SGHTA, CDR2 FQGNSA. The DNA for the CDR3 is TGTGCCAGCAGTCGGACATCCAATAATTCACCCCTCCACTTT. This encodes CASSRTSNNSPLHF.

This chain links TRBV9 with TRBJ1-3; no reliable D call. V was clipped by 8 bases and J by 2 bases, with 14 bases between them. CDR1 and CDR2 (germline): SGDLS, YYNGEE. The CDR3 has 14 amino acids. For the CDR3, the DNA is TGTGCCAGTTCAACCCACCTCACTGGAAACACCATATATTTT. It specifies CASSTHLTGNTIYF.

The rearrangement uses TRBV12-5 and TRBJ1-2; D not resolved. V lost 0 bases and J lost 8, with 19 bases in between. CDR3 length: 16 residues. Per the germline V gene, CDR1 is LGHNT and CDR2 is FRNRAP. The CDR3 coding sequence is TGTGCTAGTGGTTTGGTACCGGGAAGGAGTAGCGTAGGCTACACCTTC. Protein product: CASGLVPGRSSVGYTF.

The chain is built from TRBV6-1 and TRBJ1-4; 10 bases are a match to TRBD1. The length of the CDR3 is 14 residues. CDR1 is MNHNS, CDR2 SASEGT, per germline. With V trimmed by 5 bases and J by 5 bases, 2 bases remained unmatched. The DNA for the CDR3 is TGTGCCAGCAGTTGGGGACAGGGGAATGAAAAACTGTTTTTT. Translating it yields CASSWGQGNEKLFF.

In DNA form, the CDR3 reads TGCGCCAGCAGATACGTTCAGGGGACGAACTATGGCTACACCTTC. Translated, it gives CASRYVQGTNYGYTF. This chain links TRBV5-1 with TRBJ1-2, with D tentatively TRBD1 (6 bases). CDR3 length equals 15 residues. Trimming removed 5 bases from V and 2 bases from J, with 16 bases in between. The germline V gene has CDR1 SGHRS and CDR2 YFSETQ.

The chain recombines TRBV7-2 with TRBJ2-5, with TRBD1 matching over 11 bases. There are 15 residues in the CDR3. CDR1 and CDR2 from the germline V gene are SGHTA and FQGNSA. The V segment lost 5 bases and the J segment 5 bases; nucleotides outside the gene matches: 7. The CDR3 sequence is CASSTRDRGFETQYF. The CDR3 coding sequence is TGTGCCAGCAGCACCCGGGACAGGGGGTTTGAGACCCAGTACTTC.

CDR3: CASSLDRNQPQHF. The CDR3 bases are TGTGCCAGCAGCTTAGACCGTAATCAGCCCCAGCATTTT. J is TRBJ1-5 and V is TRBV11-2; D uncertain. The CDR3 loop spans 13 amino acids. Germline assignment: CDR1 SGHAT and CDR2 FQNNGV. Deletions cut 0 bases from V and 4 bases from J, with 4 bases between.